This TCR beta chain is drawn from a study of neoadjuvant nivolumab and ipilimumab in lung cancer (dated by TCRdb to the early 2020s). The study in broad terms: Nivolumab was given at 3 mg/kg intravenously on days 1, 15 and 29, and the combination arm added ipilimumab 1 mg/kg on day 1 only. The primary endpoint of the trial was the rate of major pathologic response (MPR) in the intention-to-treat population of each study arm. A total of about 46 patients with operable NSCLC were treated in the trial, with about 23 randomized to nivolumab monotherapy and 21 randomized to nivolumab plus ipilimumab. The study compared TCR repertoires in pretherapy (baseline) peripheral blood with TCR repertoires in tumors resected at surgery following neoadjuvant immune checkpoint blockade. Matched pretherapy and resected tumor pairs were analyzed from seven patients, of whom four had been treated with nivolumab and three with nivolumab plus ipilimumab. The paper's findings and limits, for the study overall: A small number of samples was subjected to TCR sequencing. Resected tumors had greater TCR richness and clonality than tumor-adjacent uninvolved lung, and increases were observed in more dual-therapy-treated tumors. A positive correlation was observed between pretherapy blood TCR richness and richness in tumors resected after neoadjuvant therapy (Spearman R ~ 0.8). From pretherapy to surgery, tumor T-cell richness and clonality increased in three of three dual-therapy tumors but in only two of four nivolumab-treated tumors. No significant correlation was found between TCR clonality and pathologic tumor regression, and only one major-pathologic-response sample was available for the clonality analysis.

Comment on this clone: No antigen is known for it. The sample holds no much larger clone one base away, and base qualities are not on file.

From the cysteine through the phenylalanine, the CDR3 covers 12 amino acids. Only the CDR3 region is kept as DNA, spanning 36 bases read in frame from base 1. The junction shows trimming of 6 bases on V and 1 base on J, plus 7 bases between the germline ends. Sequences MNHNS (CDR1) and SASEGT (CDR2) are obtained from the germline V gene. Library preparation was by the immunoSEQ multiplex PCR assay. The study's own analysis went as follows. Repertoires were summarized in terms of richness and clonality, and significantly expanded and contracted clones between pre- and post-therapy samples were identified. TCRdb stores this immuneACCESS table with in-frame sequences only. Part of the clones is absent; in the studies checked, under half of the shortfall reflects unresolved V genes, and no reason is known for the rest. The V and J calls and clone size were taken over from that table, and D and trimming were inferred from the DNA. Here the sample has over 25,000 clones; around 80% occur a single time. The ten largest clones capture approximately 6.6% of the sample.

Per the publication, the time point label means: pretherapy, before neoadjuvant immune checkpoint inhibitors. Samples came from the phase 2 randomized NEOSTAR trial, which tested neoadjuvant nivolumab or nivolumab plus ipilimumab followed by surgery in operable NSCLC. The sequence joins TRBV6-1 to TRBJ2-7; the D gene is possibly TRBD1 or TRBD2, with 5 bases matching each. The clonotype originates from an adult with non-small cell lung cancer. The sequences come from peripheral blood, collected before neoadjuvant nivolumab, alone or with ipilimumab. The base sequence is TGTGCCAGCAGGGGGGATTCCTACGAGCAGTACTTC. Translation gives CASRGDSYEQYF.